One sample yielded the 6 T cell receptor beta chains listed below, sequenced in a study of T cells in Graves' hyperthyroidism and ophthalmopathy. From RNA transcripts, TCR beta CDR3 regions were amplified. The HTBI primer set was used in a first-round RT-PCR of the TCR CDR3. TCRdb re-called the multiplex PCR reads with MiXCR, one entry per CDR3 protein. The sample contains about half a million distinct CDR3 sequences, approximately 25% of which appear only once. Sequencing used blood. Every receptor here comes from a woman in her 30s with Graves' ophthalmopathy.

Concerning this clonotype: Its ends do not fully match the called genes, so a read error is possible. The chain uses TRBV5-1 and TRBJ2-7, with 7 bases aligning to TRBD2. Germline V gene sequence: CDR1 SGHRS, CDR2 YFSETQ. CDR3 length: 13 amino acids. The CDR3 is CASSPGGSYEPYF. DNA for the CDR3: TGCGCCAGCAGTCCGGGCGGGAGCTACGAGCCGTACTTC.

This clonotype was detected many times. The rearrangement links TRBV12-3 or TRBV12-4 to TRBJ1-2; tentatively, D is TRBD1 (5 bases). V dropped 5 bases and J dropped 3 bases, with 16 bases sitting between them. The CDR3 is 15 amino acids. The CDR3 bases are TGTGCCAGCAGTACGTACCCCGGGACGGACTATGGCTACACCTTC. The encoded protein is CASSTYPGTDYGYTF.

This clonotype was seen ten or more times. This rearrangement joins TRBV10-3 to TRBJ2-5; 12 nucleotides match TRBD2. Trimming at V came to 7 bases and at J to 3 bases, leaving 6 bases not matched to a gene. CDR3 length: 15 amino acids. The V gene's germline CDR1 is ENHRY and CDR2 SYGVKD. For the CDR3, the DNA is TGTGCCATCAAGAGACTAGCGGGGGAGGAAGAGACCCAGTACTTC. Its translation is CAIKRLAGEEETQYF.

This clonotype has at least ten counts. This chain joins TRBV6-1 and TRBJ1-6; TRBD1 matches 7 bases. Losses at the gene ends were 5 bases for V and 6 bases for J; bases not matched to a gene: 7. This CDR3 has 15 residues. In germline, CDR1 is MNHNS, CDR2 SASEGT. The CDR3 nucleotides read TGTGCCAGCAGTAAAGGACAGGATGGTAATTCACCCCTCCACTTT. Translated: CASSKGQDGNSPLHF.

In this sample, this clonotype turned up many times. The gene calls are TRBV28 and TRBJ2-6; a possible D gene is TRBD1 (5 bases). CDR1 is MDHEN, CDR2 SYDVKM, per germline. V gave up 3 bases and J gave up 2 bases, with 8 bases separating them. This CDR3 is 15 amino acids long. The CDR3 here is CASSFVQAGANVLTF. The CDR3 bases are TGTGCCAGCAGTTTTGTACAGGCTGGGGCCAACGTCCTGACTTTC.

The V and J genes are TRBV18 and TRBJ1-3; D is undetermined. Germline loops: CDR1 KGHSH, CDR2 LQKENI. CDR3 length: 15 residues. Trimming stripped 4 bases from V and 2 bases from J, with 12 bases between. DNA of the CDR3: TGTGCCAGCTCACAAACTCAGGTTCCTGGAAACACCATATATTTT. Translation: CASSQTQVPGNTIYF. Full variable domain (remainder filled in from reference TRBV18 and TRBJ1-3): NAGVMQNPRHLVRRRGQEARLRCSPMKGHSHVYWYRQLPEEGLKFMVYLQKENIIDESGMPKERFSAEFPKEGPSILRIQQVVRGDSAAYFCASSQTQVPGNTIYFGEGSWLTVV.